The source of this T cell receptor beta chain is a study of CXCR3-negative and CXCR3-positive naive CD8 T cells. Every CD8+ T cell subset underwent triplicate sorting at under 350,000 cells apiece. Study-level findings and limits: The study found that naive CXCR3-negative and CXCR3-positive cells shared TRBV-TRBJ usage, while memory cells differed. The TRB CDR3s that CXCR3-positive naive cells carried were more hydrophobic than those of CXCR3-negative naive cells.

With respect to this clonotype: No antigen is known for it.

It was by 5' RACE with UMI labels that the TRB cDNA libraries were prepared. From its re-call of the 5' RACE reads, TCRdb lists each CDR3 protein once, without DNA. The listing records about 130,000 distinct CDR3 sequences. This CDR3 has 13 amino acids. Germline V gene lookup returns CDR1 DFQATT and CDR2 SNEGSKA (reference sequence). V and J are TRBV20-1 and TRBJ2-5. Sample: naive CXCR3- CD8+ T cells from blood. Subset denoted: CD45RO-CCR7+CD27+CD95- naive CD8+ T cells lacking CXCR3 (TNR3-). The receptor was derived from a human donor in good health. Some clones in this sample may be carry-over from other donors' samples. The CDR3 loop reads CSARGGKAETQYF.